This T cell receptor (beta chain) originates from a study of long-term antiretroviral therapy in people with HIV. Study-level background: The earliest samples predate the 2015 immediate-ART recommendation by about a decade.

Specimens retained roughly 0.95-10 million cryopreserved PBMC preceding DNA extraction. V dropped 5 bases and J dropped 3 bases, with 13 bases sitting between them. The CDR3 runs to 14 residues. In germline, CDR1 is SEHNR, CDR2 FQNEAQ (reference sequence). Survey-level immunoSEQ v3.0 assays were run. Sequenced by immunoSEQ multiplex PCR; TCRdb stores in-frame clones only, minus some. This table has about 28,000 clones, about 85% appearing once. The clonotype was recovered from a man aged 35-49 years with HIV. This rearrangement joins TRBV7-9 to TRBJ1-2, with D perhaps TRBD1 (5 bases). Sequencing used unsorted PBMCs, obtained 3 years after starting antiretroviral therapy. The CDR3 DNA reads TGTGCCAGCAGCGCCTGGGGGGTGGACTATGGCTACACCTTC. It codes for CASSAWGVDYGYTF. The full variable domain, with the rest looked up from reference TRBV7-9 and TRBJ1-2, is DTGVSQNPRHKITKRGQNVTFRCDPISEHNRLYWYRQTLGQGPEFLTYFQNEAQLEKSRLLSDRFSAERPKGSFSTLEIQRTEQGDSAMYLCASSAWGVDYGYTFGSGTRLTVV.